This T cell receptor (beta chain) emerged from a study of human T cells and chemical hapten exposure. Whole-study context: Investigators sensitized 2 cm by 2 cm of upper inner arm skin with 2% DPC.

Worth noting for this clonotype: Its antigen is not known.

Germline assignment: CDR1 WSHSY and CDR2 SAAADI. The germline V and J ends were trimmed by 1 base and 5 bases, with 13 bases remaining between them. CDR3 length equals 15 residues. TCRdb analysed the RACE reads with MiXCR anew, one entry per CDR3 protein. Here the sample spans over 300,000 distinct CDR3 sequences, approximately 5.1% being singletons. Study-level results: Patch test score tracked positively with PT1 expanded TCR counts. Controls had significantly fewer large CDR3 similarity clusters than were formed by expanded TCRs.

Described time point: pre-sensitization, week 0. Noted treatment: therapeutic diphenylcyclopropenone sensitization with weekly scalp DPC. The TCR comes from a woman aged 50 to 60 with alopecia areata. Some clones in this sample may be carry-over from other donors' samples. Specimen: whole blood, collected in connection with sensitization to the hapten diphenylcyclopropenone (DPC). The chain links TRBV10-2 to TRBJ2-3; D may be TRBD2 (5 bases). This CDR3 is CASSELAGLRDTQYF. The CDR3 DNA follows: TGCGCCAGCAGTGAGTTGGCGGGCCTAAGAGATACGCAGTATTTT.